The 7 T cell receptor beta chains in this list originate from one sample, sequenced in a study of identifying expanded T cells in peripheral blood. Libraries were prepared by immunoSEQ multiplex PCR; TCRdb keeps only in-frame clonotypes and omits some of them. Among fewer than 130,000 clones listed, about 89% were seen once. The sample taken for sequencing was blood. These receptors all come from a person aged 18-70 years in good health.

V usage is TRBV7-2 and J usage is TRBJ2-7; D not certain. The V gene lost 5 bases and the J gene lost 4 bases, with 9 bases spanning the gap. Germline loops: CDR1 SGHTA, CDR2 FQGNSA. The CDR3 runs to 12 residues. The CDR3 region is CASSGDGYEQYF. CDR3 DNA sequence: TGTGCCAGCAGCGGTGACGGGTACGAGCAGTACTTC.

The chain joins TRBV5-1 to TRBJ2-3; D ambiguous. Trimming removed 4 bases at V and 0 bases at J, with 9 bases between. Germline CDR1 reads SGHRS; CDR2 reads YFSETQ. The CDR3 runs 14 residues. CDR3 DNA sequence: TGCGCCAGCAGCAGTGAGACTAGCACAGATACGCAGTATTTT. It yields the protein CASSSETSTDTQYF.

The chain combines TRBV7-9 with TRBJ1-2; D is perhaps TRBD1 (5 bases). Between the trimmed V and J ends, which lost 5 bases and 8 bases, there was a span of 12 bases. CDR3 length: 12 residues. Germline loops: CDR1 SEHNR, CDR2 FQNEAQ (reference sequence). The CDR3 spells CASSVSGSGYTF. CDR3 DNA: TGTGCCAGCAGCGTATCAGGGAGCGGCTACACCTTC.

The chain joins TRBV7-2 to TRBJ1-1; D is possibly TRBD1 (6 bases). Germline CDR1 and CDR2: SGHTA and FQGNSA. CDR3 length equals 14 residues. Between the trimmed V and J ends, which lost 3 bases and 8 bases, there was a span of 16 bases. The CDR3 DNA follows: TGTGCCAGCAGCTTTAGTGGGGGGCGTCTGGAAGCTTTCTTT. Translating gives CASSFSGGRLEAFF.

This clone has a handful of counts. The J gene is TRBJ1-5, the V gene TRBV28; unclear D gene. The V gene's germline CDR1 is MDHEN and CDR2 SYDVKM. The CDR3 runs to 12 residues. The V gene lost 2 bases and the J gene lost 5 bases, with 4 bases spanning the gap. CDR3 sequence: CASSLGYQPQHF. Written as DNA, the CDR3 is TGTGCCAGCAGTTTAGGTTATCAGCCCCAGCATTTT.

The V and J genes are TRBV27 and TRBJ2-7; TRBD1 matches 7 bases. V was pared by 10 bases and J by 1 base, with 7 bases of the junction left unmatched. The CDR3 runs 13 residues. In germline, CDR1 is MNHEY, CDR2 SMNVEV (reference sequence). CDR3 in DNA: TGTGCCACCTCAGGGGGATCGTCCTACGAGCAGTACTTC. This gives the protein CATSGGSSYEQYF.

The chain recombines TRBV6-5 with TRBJ2-7; 7 bases line up with TRBD2. Germline assignment: CDR1 MNHEY and CDR2 SVGAGI. There are 15 residues in the CDR3. V lost 6 bases, J lost 3 bases, and 11 bases stayed unmatched. In nucleotides, the CDR3 is TGTGCCAGCAGGGGGGGGGAGGCACCGGGCTACGAGCAGTACTTC. Translated, it gives CASRGGEAPGYEQYF.